The following is a T cell receptor (beta chain) sequence with its context. Its antigen is still unknown. This sample is part of a study of T-cell reconstitution after alpha-beta-depleted transplantation in children. Researchers prepared the TCRbeta library using unique molecular identifiers, the study reports. TCRdb reanalysed the PCR reads using MiXCR and keeps one entry per CDR3 protein. Altogether roughly 310,000 distinct CDR3 sequences are present, around 25% being singletons, with the ten largest covering 10% to 11%. This CDR3 region has 17 residues. Trimming removed 8 bases from V and 2 bases from J; junction bases left unmatched: 14. Germline assignment: CDR1 SEHNR and CDR2 FQNEAQ (reference sequence). The study's findings and limits: One year after transplant, T-cell counts and diversity came mostly from newly produced T cells. TCRbeta diversity was high at day 60 in some patients (a result of surviving recipient T cells and thymic progenitors).

This sample comprised PBMCs, mostly from graft donor cells, obtained 180 days after TCRalphabeta/CD19-depleted stem cell transplant. The receptor was derived from a male patient younger than 18 who had a stem cell transplant for acute lymphoblastic leukemia, so the T cells may come from the graft donor. The chain links TRBV7-9 to TRBJ1-5; 8 bases match TRBD1. The chain's CDR3 is CASPDRGDRNRNQPQHF. In DNA form, the CDR3 reads TGTGCCAGCCCTGACAGGGGCGATAGAAATCGCAATCAGCCCCAGCATTTT.